This TCR beta chain emerged from a study of regulatory T cells in long-lasting Graves disease. Whole-study results and caveats: Tissue studied was limited to peripheral blood, excluding thyroid tissue. Whereas more than 950 public clonotypes were shared by new patients, persistent patients shared more, at over 2,500.

The V end was cut by 0 bases, the J end by 3 bases, with 12 bases between. CDR1 and CDR2 from the germline V gene are DFQATT and SNEGSKA (reference sequence). The CDR3 runs 16 residues. CDR3-region Arm-PCR and iRepertoire HTBI primers produced the TCR beta libraries. TCRdb redid the calling of the multiplex PCR reads with MiXCR, one entry per CDR3 protein. Among hundreds of thousands of distinct CDR3 sequences listed, roughly 17% were seen once. On this clonotype itself: Its antigen is unidentified.

Sample time point: newly diagnosed GD, antithyroid drugs for less than 3 months. PBMC RNA served as the TCR library source. A further study also used this sample, focusing on T cells in Graves' hyperthyroidism and ophthalmopathy. That source adds: Hyperthyroidism was newly diagnosed in patients aged 18 to 65 (duration under 2 months).

The V call is TRBV20-1, the J call TRBJ1-6; perhaps TRBD1 as D (5 bases). The sequencing used peripheral blood mononuclear cells (PBMCs), collected at new diagnosis, from a patient treated with antithyroid drugs. The origin of this receptor is a woman in her 30s with Graves disease. The CDR3 nucleotides are TGCAGTGCTAGAGAGGGGACCGCTAACTATAATTCACCCCTCCACTTT. Translation: CSAREGTANYNSPLHF.